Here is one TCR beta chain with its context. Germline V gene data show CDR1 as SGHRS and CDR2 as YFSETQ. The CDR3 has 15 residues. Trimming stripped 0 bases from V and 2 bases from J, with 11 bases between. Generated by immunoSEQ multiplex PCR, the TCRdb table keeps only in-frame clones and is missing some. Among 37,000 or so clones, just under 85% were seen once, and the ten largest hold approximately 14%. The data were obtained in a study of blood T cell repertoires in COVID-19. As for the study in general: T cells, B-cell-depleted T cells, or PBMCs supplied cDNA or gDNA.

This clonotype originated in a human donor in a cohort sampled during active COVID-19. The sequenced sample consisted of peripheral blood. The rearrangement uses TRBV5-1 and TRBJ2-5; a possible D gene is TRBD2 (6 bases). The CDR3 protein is CASSLVAGYQETQYF. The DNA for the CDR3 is TGCGCCAGCAGCTTGGTTGCGGGGTATCAAGAGACCCAGTACTTC.